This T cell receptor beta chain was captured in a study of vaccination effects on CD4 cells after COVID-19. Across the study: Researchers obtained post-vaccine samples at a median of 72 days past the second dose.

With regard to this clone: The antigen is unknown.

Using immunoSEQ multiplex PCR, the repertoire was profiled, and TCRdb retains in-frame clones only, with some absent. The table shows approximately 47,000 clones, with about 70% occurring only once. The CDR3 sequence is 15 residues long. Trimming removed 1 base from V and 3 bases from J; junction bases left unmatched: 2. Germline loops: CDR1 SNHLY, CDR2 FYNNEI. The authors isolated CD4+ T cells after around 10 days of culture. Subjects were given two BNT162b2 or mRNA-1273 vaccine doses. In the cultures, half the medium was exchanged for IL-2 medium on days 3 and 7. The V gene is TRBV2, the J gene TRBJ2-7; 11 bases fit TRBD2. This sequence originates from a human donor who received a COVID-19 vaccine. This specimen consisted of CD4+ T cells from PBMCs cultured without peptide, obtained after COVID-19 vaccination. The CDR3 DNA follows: TGTGCCAGCAGTGAAGGACTAGCGGGGTACTACGAGCAGTACTTC. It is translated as CASSEGLAGYYEQYF. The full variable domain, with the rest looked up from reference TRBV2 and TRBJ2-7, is EPEVTQTPSHQVTQMGQEVILRCVPISNHLYFYWYRQILGQKVEFLVSFYNNEISEKSEIFDDQFSVERPDGSNFTLKIRSTKLEDSAMYFCASSEGLAGYYEQYFGPGTRLTVT.